Below are 23 T cell receptor beta chains sequenced from a single sample in a study of PD-L1 blockade in urothelial cancer. Specified time point: pretreatment peripheral blood. Profiled with immunoSEQ multiplex PCR; TCRdb holds only in-frame clones, not every one. Of tens of thousands of clones in the sample, 65% to 90% were seen once. Specimen: PBMCs, collected around atezolizumab (anti-PD-L1) treatment. These receptors all stem from a man in his fifties or sixties with urothelial cancer.

The V call is TRBV5-6, the J call TRBJ1-1, with TRBD1 as a possible D gene (5 bases). CDR3 length: 14 amino acids. V gave up 4 bases and J gave up 0 bases, with 10 bases separating them. Germline loops: CDR1 SGHDT, CDR2 YYEEEE. The CDR3 nucleotides are TGTGCCAGCAGCCGGAGGGGCATGAACACTGAAGCTTTCTTT. It translates to CASSRRGMNTEAFF. Supplemented by reference TRBV5-6 and TRBJ1-1, the full variable domain reads DAGVTQSPTHLIKTRGQQVTLRCSPKSGHDTVSWYQQALGQGPQFIFQYYEEEERQRGNFPDRFSGHQFPNYSSELNVNALLLGDSALYLCASSRRGMNTEAFFGQGTRLTVV.

There are a few counts of this clone. Other DNA sequences in this specimen translate into the identical CDR3. The gene calls are TRBV2 and TRBJ1-1; TRBD1 is a possible D gene (5 bases). The V end was cut by 5 bases, the J end by 3 bases, with 19 bases between. Germline V gives CDR1 SNHLY, CDR2 FYNNEI. This CDR3 spans 16 amino acids. In DNA, the CDR3 is TGTGCCAGCAGTACCCCCGGAGGGGCGCGGGACACTGAAGCTTTCTTT. As protein: CASSTPGGARDTEAFF.

CDR3 amino acids: CASSQARWTGGCQPQHF. The CDR3 DNA follows: TGTGCCAGCAGCCAAGCCCGCTGGACAGGGGGGTGCCAGCCCCAGCATTTT. The chain uses TRBV21-1 and TRBJ1-5; TRBD1, as called in the table, went unchecked against the DNA. TRBV21-1 is assigned pseudogene status. This CDR3 is 17 amino acids long.

The rearrangement joins TRBV6-1 to TRBJ1-4; D not resolved. Trimming removed 1 base at V and 0 bases at J, with 6 bases between. CDR3 length: 15 residues. Germline V gene data show CDR1 as MNHNS and CDR2 as SASEGT. CDR3 DNA: TGTGCCAGCAGTGAAGATATTGCAACTAATGAAAAACTGTTTTTT. Protein sequence: CASSEDIATNEKLFF.

This rearrangement joins TRBV6-6 to TRBJ2-5, with D perhaps matching TRBD1 (6 bases). The CDR3 is 14 amino acids. Looked up from germline, CDR1 is MNHNY and CDR2 is SVGAGI (reference sequence). V lost 5 bases to trimming and J lost 3 bases, with 13 bases between them. CDR3 DNA: TGTGCCAGCAGTCCCCCTGGGGGCGAAGAGACCCAGTACTTC. Protein sequence: CASSPPGGEETQYF.

The chain combines TRBV28 with TRBJ1-3, with a possible D match to TRBD1 (5 bases). The ends were cut back, 6 bases at V and 4 bases at J, with 19 bases in the middle. From germline, CDR1 is MDHEN and CDR2 SYDVKM. This CDR3 is 16 amino acids long. CDR3 in DNA: TGTGCCAGCAGCTTGTGGGAGGGGCGCATCGGAAACACCATATATTTT. Residues: CASSLWEGRIGNTIYF.

This clone has more than one count but fewer than ten. The CDR3 reads CASNWDRFGEQYF. The CDR3 DNA sequence: TGTGCCAGCAACTGGGACAGATTTGGCGAGCAGTACTTC. The chain uses TRBV28 and TRBJ2-7; 7 bases are shared with TRBD1. The CDR3 covers 13 residues. Germline V gene sequence: CDR1 MDHEN, CDR2 SYDVKM. The V segment lost 7 bases and the J segment 6 bases; nucleotides outside the gene matches: 9.

The J gene is TRBJ1-6, the V gene TRBV6-1; 10 positions agree with TRBD1. In germline, CDR1 is MNHNS, CDR2 SASEGT. This CDR3 is 15 amino acids long. The J segment lost 5 bases and the V segment lost 4 bases, leaving 2 bases of the junction unmatched. This chain's CDR3 is CASSGQGAHNSPLHF. The CDR3 DNA reads TGTGCCAGCAGTGGACAGGGGGCGCATAATTCACCCCTCCACTTT.

This chain links TRBV20-1 with TRBJ2-5, with D possibly matching TRBD2 (5 bases). Trimming left V 7 bases short and J 5 bases short, with 11 bases between. Germline CDR1 and CDR2: DFQATT and SNEGSKA (reference sequence). This CDR3 spans 11 amino acids. The DNA for the CDR3 is TGCAGTGTAAGGACTGTTGAGACCCAGTACTTC. Residues: CSVRTVETQYF.

The V gene is TRBV19, the J gene TRBJ2-5; TRBD1 agrees at 11 bases. The V segment lost 6 bases and the J segment 5 bases; nucleotides outside the gene matches: 5. Per the germline V gene, CDR1 is LNHDA and CDR2 is SQIVND (reference sequence). CDR3 length: 14 amino acids. Here the CDR3 DNA reads TGTGCCAGTAGCGGACAGGGGGCGCGGGAGACCCAGTACTTC. Protein: CASSGQGARETQYF.

The gene calls are TRBV7-9 and TRBJ2-1; a possible D gene is TRBD1 (6 bases). This CDR3 is built from 14 residues. Germline CDR1 reads SEHNR; CDR2 reads FQNEAQ (reference sequence). The V end was cut by 3 bases, the J end by 5 bases, with 11 bases between. The CDR3 DNA is TGTGCCAGCAGCTTCGGGACATTCGACAATGAGCAGTTCTTC. This codes for CASSFGTFDNEQFF.

This chain connects TRBV7-2 to TRBJ2-5; possible D gene TRBD2, 5 bases. There are 15 residues in the CDR3. Trimming left V 1 base short and J 3 bases short, with 12 bases between. CDR1 is SGHTA, CDR2 FQGNSA, per germline. DNA of the CDR3: TGTGCCAGCAGCTTAGGAGGGCGGGTAGAAGAGACCCAGTACTTC. This encodes CASSLGGRVEETQYF.

The chain combines TRBV30 with TRBJ2-3, with a tentative D call TRBD2 (5 bases). The germline V gene encodes CDR1 GTSNPN and CDR2 SVGIG (reference sequence). The CDR3 spans 14 residues. With 0 bases removed from V and 1 base from J, the gap between germline ends came to 8 bases. The CDR3 DNA sequence: TGTGCCTGGAGTGTAGGGCGGGGCACAGATACGCAGTATTTT. Amino acids: CAWSVGRGTDTQYF.

DNA of the CDR3: TGCGCCAGCAGCTTAACTAACGGGGCAGATACGCAGTATTTT. This encodes CASSLTNGADTQYF. The chain is built from TRBV5-1 and TRBJ2-3; D may be TRBD2 (5 bases). The germline gives CDR1 SGHRS, CDR2 YFSETQ. CDR3 length: 14 residues. V lost 2 bases to trimming and J lost 4 bases, with 11 bases between them.

This clone has more than one count but fewer than ten. This chain links TRBV6-1 with TRBJ2-5; TRBD1 matches 8 bases. The CDR3 runs to 13 residues. V was clipped by 4 bases and J by 7 bases; unmatched bases: 5. CDR1 is MNHNS, CDR2 SASEGT, per germline. CDR3 coding DNA: TGTGCCAGCAGTGGGGACAGGAAGGGGACCCAGTACTTC. Translating it yields CASSGDRKGTQYF.

The chain uses TRBV5-4 and TRBJ2-3; 8 nucleotides agree with TRBD1. CDR1 SGHNT and CDR2 YYREEE come from the germline V gene (reference sequence). CDR3 size: 13 residues. J gave up 4 bases and V 4 bases, and 2 bases lay outside the gene matches. The CDR3 is CASSRQGPDTQYF. CDR3 bases: TGTGCCAGCAGCAGACAGGGGCCAGATACGCAGTATTTT.

The rearrangement uses TRBV5-6 and TRBJ2-1; 8 bases fit TRBD2. The CDR3 consists of 18 residues. With 4 bases clipped from V and 4 bases from J, the junction kept 16 bases outside the gene matches. CDR1 and CDR2 (germline): SGHDT, YYEEEE. This CDR3 is CASSPPVLAEVYYNEQFF. The CDR3 region has the DNA TGTGCCAGCAGCCCCCCCGTACTAGCGGAGGTATATTACAATGAGCAGTTCTTC. Full variable domain (outside the CDR3, taken from reference TRBV5-6 and TRBJ2-1): DAGVTQSPTHLIKTRGQQVTLRCSPKSGHDTVSWYQQALGQGPQFIFQYYEEEERQRGNFPDRFSGHQFPNYSSELNVNALLLGDSALYLCASSPPVLAEVYYNEQFFGPGTRLTVL.

The chain couples TRBV14 to TRBJ1-4; no clear D gene. The germline V and J ends were trimmed by 0 bases and 8 bases, with 16 bases remaining between them. Germline V gives CDR1 SGHDN, CDR2 FVKESK. The CDR3 loop spans 16 amino acids. Here the CDR3 reads CASSQDRESAREKLFF. The CDR3 coding sequence is TGTGCCAGCAGCCAAGATCGGGAAAGCGCCCGGGAAAAACTGTTTTTT.

The chain couples TRBV5-1 to TRBJ2-7, with 7 bases matching TRBD1. The CDR3 is made up of 15 amino acids. Germline V gene lookup returns CDR1 SGHRS and CDR2 YFSETQ. Trimming took 9 bases from V and 3 from J; bases not matched to a gene: 15. CDR3 region: CATKAGTELSYEQYF. In nucleotides, the CDR3 is TGCGCCACCAAAGCCGGGACAGAGCTTAGCTACGAGCAGTACTTC.

This chain uses TRBV5-4 with TRBJ2-7, with 9 bases that match TRBD1. Looked up from germline, CDR1 is SGHNT and CDR2 is YYREEE (reference sequence). The CDR3 spans 14 residues. V was clipped by 5 bases and J by 2 bases; unmatched bases: 5. CDR3 in DNA: TGTGCCAGCAGGGACAGGGGTATCCCCTACGAGCAGTACTTC. This translates into CASRDRGIPYEQYF.

CDR3 DNA sequence: TGCGCCAGCAGCTCCTTTTGGGCGGGGGGCTCCTACAATGAGCAGTTCTTC. Its protein is CASSSFWAGGSYNEQFF. The chain couples TRBV5-1 to TRBJ2-1; 8 positions agree with TRBD2. The CDR3 sequence is 17 residues long. Germline V gene sequence: CDR1 SGHRS, CDR2 YFSETQ. V shed 3 bases and J 0 bases; nucleotides not matched to a gene: 8.

The J gene is TRBJ2-1, the V gene TRBV10-1; TRBD1 aligns across 7 bases. Per germline, CDR1 WNHNN and CDR2 SYGVQD (reference sequence). V was clipped by 2 bases and J by 6 bases; unmatched bases: 10. The CDR3 loop spans 16 amino acids. CDR3 protein: CASSETLTGMGNEQFF. In DNA, the CDR3 is TGCGCCAGCAGTGAGACCTTGACAGGGATGGGCAATGAGCAGTTCTTC.

V usage is TRBV6-1 and J usage is TRBJ1-1, with a tentative D call TRBD1 (5 bases). The length of the CDR3 is 13 residues. Germline CDR1 is MNHNS and CDR2 is SASEGT. The ends were cut back, 3 bases at V and 8 bases at J, with 13 bases in the middle. CDR3 loop: CASSDDIKGEAFF. The DNA of the CDR3 is TGTGCCAGCAGTGATGACATTAAGGGGGAAGCTTTCTTT.